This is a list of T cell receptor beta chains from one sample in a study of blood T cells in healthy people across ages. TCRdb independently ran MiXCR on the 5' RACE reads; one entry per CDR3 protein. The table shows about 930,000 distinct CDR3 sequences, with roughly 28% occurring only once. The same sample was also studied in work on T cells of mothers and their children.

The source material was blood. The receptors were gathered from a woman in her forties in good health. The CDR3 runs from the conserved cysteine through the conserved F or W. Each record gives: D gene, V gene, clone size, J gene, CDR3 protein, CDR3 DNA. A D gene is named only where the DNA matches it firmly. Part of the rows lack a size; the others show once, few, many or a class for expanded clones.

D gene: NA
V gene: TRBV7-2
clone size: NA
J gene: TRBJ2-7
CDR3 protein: CASSWGWGAREQYF
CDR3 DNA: TGTGCCAGCAGCTGGGGGTGGGGGGCGCGCGAGCAGTACTTC

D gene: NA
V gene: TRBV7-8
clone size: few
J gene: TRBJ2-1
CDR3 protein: CASSYGMEQFF
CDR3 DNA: TGTGCCAGCAGCTATGGGATGGAGCAGTTCTTC

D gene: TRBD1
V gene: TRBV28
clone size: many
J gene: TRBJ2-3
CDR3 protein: CASSFLRDSLTDTQYF
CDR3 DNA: TGTGCCAGCAGTTTCCTCCGGGACAGCCTCACAGATACGCAGTATTTT

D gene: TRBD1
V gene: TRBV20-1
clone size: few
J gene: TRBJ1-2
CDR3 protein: CSARGFTGTENGYTF
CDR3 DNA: TGCAGTGCTAGAGGCTTCACCGGGACAGAAAATGGCTACACCTTC

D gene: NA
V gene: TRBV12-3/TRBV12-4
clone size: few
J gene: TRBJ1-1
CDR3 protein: CASSLVGADTEAFF
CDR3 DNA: TGTGCCAGCAGTTTGGTAGGGGCCGACACTGAAGCTTTCTTT

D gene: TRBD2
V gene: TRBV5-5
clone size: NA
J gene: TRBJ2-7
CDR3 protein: CASSFGASGGAVHEQYF
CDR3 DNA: TGTGCCAGCAGCTTTGGGGCTAGCGGGGGGGCCGTACACGAGCAGTACTTC

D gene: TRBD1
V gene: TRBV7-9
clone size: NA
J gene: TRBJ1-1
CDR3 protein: CASSDRDVNTEAFF
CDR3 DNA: TGTGCCAGCAGCGACAGGGACGTGAACACTGAAGCTTTCTTT

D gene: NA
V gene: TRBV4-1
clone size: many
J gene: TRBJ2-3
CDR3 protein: CASSQDLSPPYTDTQYF
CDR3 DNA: TGCGCCAGCAGCCAAGACTTAAGTCCCCCCTACACAGATACGCAGTATTTT

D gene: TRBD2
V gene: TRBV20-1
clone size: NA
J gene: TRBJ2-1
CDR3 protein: CSARDLELAGGGEQFF
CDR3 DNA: TGCAGTGCTAGAGATTTGGAACTAGCGGGAGGCGGTGAGCAGTTCTTC

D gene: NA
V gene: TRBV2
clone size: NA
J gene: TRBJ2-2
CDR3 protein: CASKSGGTNTGELFF
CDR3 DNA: TGTGCCAGCAAATCCGGGGGTACCAACACCGGGGAGCTGTTTTTT

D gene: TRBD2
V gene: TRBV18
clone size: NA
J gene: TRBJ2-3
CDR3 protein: CASSAGPAGTDTQYF
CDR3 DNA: TGTGCCAGCTCAGCAGGACCAGCGGGGACAGATACGCAGTATTTT

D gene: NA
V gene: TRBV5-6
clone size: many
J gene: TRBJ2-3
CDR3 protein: CASSLLLSTDTQYF
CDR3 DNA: TGTGCCAGCAGCTTGCTACTCAGCACAGATACGCAGTATTTT

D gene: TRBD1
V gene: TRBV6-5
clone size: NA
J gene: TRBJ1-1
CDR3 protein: CASSTDRGQGVSTEAFF
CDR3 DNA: TGTGCCAGCAGTACCGACCGGGGACAGGGGGTGAGCACTGAAGCTTTCTTT

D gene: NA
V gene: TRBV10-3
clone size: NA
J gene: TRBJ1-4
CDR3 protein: CASSFGQSNEKLFF
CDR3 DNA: TGTGCCAGCAGCTTCGGGCAGTCTAATGAAAAACTGTTTTTT

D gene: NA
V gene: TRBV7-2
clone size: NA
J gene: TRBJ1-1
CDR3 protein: CASSDQGWNTEAFF
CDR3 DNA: TGTGCCAGCAGCGACCAGGGATGGAACACTGAAGCTTTCTTT

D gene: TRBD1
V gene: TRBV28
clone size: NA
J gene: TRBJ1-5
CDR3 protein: CASRKGAGGQPQHF
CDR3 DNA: TGTGCCAGCAGAAAAGGGGCAGGGGGCCAGCCCCAGCATTTT

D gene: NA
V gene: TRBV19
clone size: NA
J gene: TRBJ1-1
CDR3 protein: CASSMGGMITEAFF
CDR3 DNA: TGTGCCAGTAGTATGGGGGGAATGATAACTGAAGCTTTCTTT

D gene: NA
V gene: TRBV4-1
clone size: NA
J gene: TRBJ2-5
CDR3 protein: CASSQFGTSITLEQYF
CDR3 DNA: TGCGCCAGCAGCCAATTCGGGACAAGCATTACGTTGGAGCAGTACTTC

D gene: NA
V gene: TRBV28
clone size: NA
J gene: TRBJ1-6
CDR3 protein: CASSPGASPLHF
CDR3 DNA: TGTGCCAGCAGTCCGGGGGCTTCACCCCTCCACTTT

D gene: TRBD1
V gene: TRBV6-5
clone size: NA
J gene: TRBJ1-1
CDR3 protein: CASSKVRQGSTEAFF
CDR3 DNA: TGTGCCAGCAGTAAAGTGAGACAGGGCAGCACTGAAGCTTTCTTT

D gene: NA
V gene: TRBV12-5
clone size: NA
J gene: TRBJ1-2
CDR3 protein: CASGLGPEGYTF
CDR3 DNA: TGTGCTAGTGGTTTAGGTCCAGAGGGCTACACCTTC

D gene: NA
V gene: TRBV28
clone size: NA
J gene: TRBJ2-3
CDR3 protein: CASTTSWGPTDTQYF
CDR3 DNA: TGTGCCAGCACTACTTCCTGGGGCCCCACAGATACGCAGTATTTT

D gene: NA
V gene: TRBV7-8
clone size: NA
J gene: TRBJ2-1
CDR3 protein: CASSPPRPRKKNEQFF
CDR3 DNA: TGTGCCAGCAGCCCGCCGAGACCTAGGAAGAAAAATGAGCAGTTCTTC

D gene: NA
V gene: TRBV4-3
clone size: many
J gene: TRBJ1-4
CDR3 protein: CASTSGTSNEKLFF
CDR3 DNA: TGCGCCAGCACCTCCGGGACCTCCAATGAAAAACTGTTTTTT

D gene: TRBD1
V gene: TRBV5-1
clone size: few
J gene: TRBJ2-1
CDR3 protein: CASSLAGVFWQGAANEQFF
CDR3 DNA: TGCGCCAGCAGCTTGGCCGGGGTGTTTTGGCAGGGGGCTGCCAATGAGCAGTTCTTC

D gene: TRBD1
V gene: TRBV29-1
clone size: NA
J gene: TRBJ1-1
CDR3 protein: CSVKSAARDRARTEAFF
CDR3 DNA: TGCAGCGTTAAATCCGCGGCACGGGACAGGGCGAGGACTGAAGCTTTCTTT

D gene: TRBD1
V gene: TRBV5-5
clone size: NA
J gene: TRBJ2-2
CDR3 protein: CTSSLERQGAGELFF
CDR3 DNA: TGTACCAGCAGCTTGGAAAGACAGGGGGCCGGGGAGCTGTTTTTT

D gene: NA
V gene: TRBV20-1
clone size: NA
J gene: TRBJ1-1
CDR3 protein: CSARVNRVRNTEAFF
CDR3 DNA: TGCAGTGCTAGAGTTAACAGGGTAAGGAACACTGAAGCTTTCTTT

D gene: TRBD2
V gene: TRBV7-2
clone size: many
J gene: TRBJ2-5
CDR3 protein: CASSFLGLAGNQETQYF
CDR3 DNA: TGTGCCAGCAGCTTCTTGGGACTAGCGGGGAATCAAGAGACCCAGTACTTC

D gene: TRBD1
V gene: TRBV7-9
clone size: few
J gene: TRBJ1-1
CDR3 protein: CASSRTGQGTWNTEAFF
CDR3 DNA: TGTGCCAGCAGCCGCACCGGACAGGGGACATGGAACACTGAAGCTTTCTTT

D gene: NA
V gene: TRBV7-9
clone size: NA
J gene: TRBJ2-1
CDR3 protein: CASSFPGQGVSSYNEQFF
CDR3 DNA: TGTGCCAGCAGCTTTCCGGGACAAGGTGTAAGCTCCTACAATGAGCAGTTCTTC

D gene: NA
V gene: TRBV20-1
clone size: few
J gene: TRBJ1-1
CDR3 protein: CSAGILGNTEAFF
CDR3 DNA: TGCAGTGCGGGGATTTTGGGGAACACTGAAGCTTTCTTT

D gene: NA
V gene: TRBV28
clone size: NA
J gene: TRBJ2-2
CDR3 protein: CASSFFRQSGTGELFF
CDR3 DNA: TGTGCCAGCAGTTTCTTCCGCCAGTCTGGTACCGGGGAGCTGTTTTTT

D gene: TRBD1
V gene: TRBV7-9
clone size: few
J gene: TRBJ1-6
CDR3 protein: CASSAIPGGSSPLHF
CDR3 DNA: TGTGCCAGCAGCGCGATACCAGGGGGGAGTTCACCCCTCCACTTT

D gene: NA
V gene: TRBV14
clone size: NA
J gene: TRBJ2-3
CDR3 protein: CASSQVSDTQYF
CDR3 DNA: TGTGCCAGCAGCCAAGTTTCAGATACGCAGTATTTT

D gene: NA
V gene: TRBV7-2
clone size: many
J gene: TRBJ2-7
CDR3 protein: CASSSGVSYEQYF
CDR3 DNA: TGTGCCAGCAGCTCTGGGGTCTCCTACGAGCAGTACTTC

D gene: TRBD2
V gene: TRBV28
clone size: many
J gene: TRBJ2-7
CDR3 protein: CASSSQQFGLAGLEQYF
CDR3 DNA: TGTGCCAGCAGTTCCCAGCAGTTCGGACTAGCGGGGCTCGAGCAGTACTTC

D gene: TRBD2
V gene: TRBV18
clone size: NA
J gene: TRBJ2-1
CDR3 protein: CASSPQAQGGVNEQFF
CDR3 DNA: TGTGCCAGCTCACCACAAGCCCAGGGAGGGGTAAATGAGCAGTTCTTC

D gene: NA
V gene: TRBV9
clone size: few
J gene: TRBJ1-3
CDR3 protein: CASSGSVGNTIYF
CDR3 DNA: TGTGCCAGCAGCGGGTCAGTTGGAAACACCATATATTTT

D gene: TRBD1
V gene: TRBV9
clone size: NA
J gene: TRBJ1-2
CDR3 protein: CASSARGGSDYGYTF
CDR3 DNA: TGTGCCAGCAGCGCTCGAGGGGGCTCCGACTATGGCTACACCTTC

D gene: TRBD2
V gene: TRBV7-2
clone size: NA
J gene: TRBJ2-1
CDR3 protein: CASSSLGTSGITSSYNEQFF
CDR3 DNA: TGTGCCAGCAGCTCCTTGGGGACTAGCGGGATTACCAGCTCCTACAATGAGCAGTTCTTC

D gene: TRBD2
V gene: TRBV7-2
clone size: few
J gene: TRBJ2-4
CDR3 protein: CASSSPGLAMASAKNIQYF
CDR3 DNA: TGTGCCAGCAGCTCCCCGGGACTAGCGATGGCGTCAGCCAAAAACATTCAGTACTTC

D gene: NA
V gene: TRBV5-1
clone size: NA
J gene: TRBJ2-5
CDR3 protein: CASADGSQETQYF
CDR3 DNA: TGCGCCAGCGCGGACGGCTCCCAAGAGACCCAGTACTTC

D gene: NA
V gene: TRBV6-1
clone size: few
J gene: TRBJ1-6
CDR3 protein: CASRGDGADNSPLHF
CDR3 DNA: TGTGCCAGCAGAGGAGACGGCGCCGATAATTCACCCCTCCACTTT

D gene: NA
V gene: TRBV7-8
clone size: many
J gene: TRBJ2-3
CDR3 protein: CASSLMNTDTQYF
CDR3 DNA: TGTGCCAGCAGCCTTATGAACACAGATACGCAGTATTTT

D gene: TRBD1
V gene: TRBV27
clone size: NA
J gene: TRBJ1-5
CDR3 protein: CASNSLTGGGNQPQHF
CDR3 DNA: TGTGCCAGCAATTCTCTCACAGGGGGCGGGAATCAGCCCCAGCATTTT

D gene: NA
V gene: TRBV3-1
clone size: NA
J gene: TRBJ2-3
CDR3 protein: CASSSRGSSSTDTQYF
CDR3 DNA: TGTGCCAGCAGCTCTCGGGGCTCATCTAGTACAGATACGCAGTATTTT

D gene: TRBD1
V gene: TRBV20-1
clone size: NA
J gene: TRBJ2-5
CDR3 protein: CSARLTGRETQYF
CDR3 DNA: TGCAGTGCTAGACTGACAGGGCGAGAGACCCAGTACTTC

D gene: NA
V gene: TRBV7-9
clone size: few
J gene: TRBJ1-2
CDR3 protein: CASSLFDSGYTF
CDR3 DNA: TGTGCCAGCAGCTTATTTGATAGTGGCTACACCTTC

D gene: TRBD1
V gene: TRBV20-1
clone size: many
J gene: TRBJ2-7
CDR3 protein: CSAYRTGGFYEQYF
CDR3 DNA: TGCAGTGCTTATCGGACAGGGGGCTTCTACGAGCAGTACTTC

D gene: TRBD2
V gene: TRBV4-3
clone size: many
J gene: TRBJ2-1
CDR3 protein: CASSPSGGASEQFF
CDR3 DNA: TGCGCCAGCAGCCCTAGCGGGGGGGCATCTGAGCAGTTCTTC